Below are 7 T cell receptor beta chains sequenced from a single sample in a study of a mutant IDH1 vaccine in newly diagnosed glioma. Their target antigens are unknown. Time point indicated: week 35, safety follow-up. It was 300 ug of mutant IDH1 20-mer peptide that made up each vaccine dose, given with topical imiquimod. Profiled with immunoSEQ multiplex PCR; TCRdb holds only in-frame clones, not every one. The sample lists 50,000 to 70,000 clones, 80% to 90% occurring once. Here the sequenced sample was PBMCs, taken from a glioma patient whose treatment included an IDH1 peptide vaccine. These receptors all stem from a man aged 25-45 years with glioma.

This clone was seen just once. This sequence joins TRBV7-2 and TRBJ1-4; the match to TRBD1 covers 8 bases. Germline trimming cut 1 base from V and 7 bases from J; bases unmatched to any gene: 5. Germline V CDR1 and CDR2: SGHTA, FQGNSA. The CDR3 spans 15 residues. The CDR3 reads CASSLGDRWGEKLFF. The CDR3 coding sequence is TGTGCCAGCAGCTTAGGGGACAGGTGGGGTGAAAAACTGTTTTTT.

The chain uses TRBV5-4 and TRBJ2-7, with D perhaps TRBD1 or TRBD2 (5 bases each). Germline V CDR1 and CDR2: SGHNT, YYREEE (reference sequence). V gave up 7 bases and J gave up 4 bases, with 18 bases separating them. The CDR3 has 14 residues. The CDR3 sequence: CASAFGTELYEQYF. The CDR3 DNA is TGTGCCAGCGCTTTCGGGACGGAGCTATACGAGCAGTACTTC.

This chain links TRBV11-2 with TRBJ2-7; D is unresolved. This CDR3 spans 14 amino acids. V was pared by 1 base and J by 0 bases, with 7 bases between. CDR1 SGHAT and CDR2 FQNNGV come from the germline V gene. The CDR3 DNA reads as TGTGCCAGCAGCTTAGGCTCAAGCTCCTACGAGCAGTACTTC. Translation: CASSLGSSSYEQYF.

This clone has a single count. The rearrangement uses TRBV11-2 and TRBJ2-7; 7 bases line up with TRBD1. The CDR3 sequence is 15 residues long. CDR1 is SGHAT, CDR2 FQNNGV, per germline. V gave up 5 bases and J gave up 4 bases; unmatched junction bases: 11. In DNA form, the CDR3 reads TGTGCCAGCAGCCCAGCCGGGACAGTCATTTACGAGCAGTACTTC. Amino acid sequence: CASSPAGTVIYEQYF.

This clone was found once. The chain employs TRBV14 and TRBJ1-4; 7 positions agree with TRBD1. The CDR3 has 12 amino acids. The ends lost 4 bases at V and 12 bases at J; junction bases unmatched: 5. Germline V gives CDR1 SGHDN, CDR2 FVKESK. CDR3 sequence: CASSPRDRELFF. CDR3 sequence (DNA): TGTGCCAGCAGCCCGCGGGACAGAGAACTGTTTTTT.

J is TRBJ1-4 and V is TRBV18; no definite D call. The CDR3 has 15 amino acids. Germline V gene lookup returns CDR1 KGHSH and CDR2 LQKENI. The ends were cut back, 2 bases at V and 8 bases at J, with 15 bases in the middle. CDR3 nucleotides: TGTGCCAGCTCACCATCAGAGAGTCAAAAGGAAAAACTGTTTTTT. This codes for CASSPSESQKEKLFF.

The V gene is TRBV7-8, the J gene TRBJ2-7; D perhaps matches TRBD1 (6 bases). V was cut by 2 bases and J by 0 bases, with 17 bases left in between. The CDR3 has 17 residues. Germline CDR1 reads SGHVS; CDR2 reads FQNEAQ. CDR3 coding DNA: TGTGCCAGCAGCTTAACGTTATCGGACAGCGGCTCCTACGAGCAGTACTTC. It is translated as CASSLTLSDSGSYEQYF.